Shown below are 3 T cell receptor beta chains from a single sample sequenced in a study of T cell responses to AZD1222 COVID-19 vaccine. Sequencing used immunoSEQ multiplex PCR; TCRdb keeps in-frame clones, though not all of them. This sample has about 140,000 clones, with 92% found just once. The sequencing used peripheral blood, collected 28 days after the second AZD1222 dose. These receptor sequences come from an adult who received the AZD1222 COVID-19 vaccine.

With respect to this clone: The same CDR3 can be traced to other DNA sequences in this sample. This sequence joins TRBV7-9 and TRBJ2-7, with D uncertain. The germline V gene has CDR1 SEHNR and CDR2 FQNEAQ (reference sequence). This CDR3 has 12 residues. The V end was cut by 3 bases, the J end by 3 bases, with 6 bases between. The chain's CDR3 is CASSLTGYEQYF. The DNA for the CDR3 is TGTGCCAGCAGCTTGACGGGCTACGAGCAGTACTTC. The variable domain in full, completed from reference TRBV7-9 and TRBJ2-7, reads DTGVSQNPRHKITKRGQNVTFRCDPISEHNRLYWYRQTLGQGPEFLTYFQNEAQLEKSRLLSDRFSAERPKGSFSTLEIQRTEQGDSAMYLCASSLTGYEQYFGPGTRLTVT.

V gene TRBV3-1 (or the pseudogene TRBV3-2) combines with J gene TRBJ2-7; tentatively, D is TRBD1 (5 bases). Germline V gives CDR1 LGHDT, CDR2 YNNKEL (reference sequence). The V gene lost 0 bases and the J gene lost 5 bases, with 5 bases spanning the gap. This CDR3 region has 12 residues. The CDR3 DNA is TGTGCCAGCAGCCAAGAGGGGCACGAGCAGTACTTC. Its protein product is CASSQEGHEQYF.

The V gene is TRBV27, the J gene TRBJ1-2, with a possible D match to TRBD1 (5 bases). Per germline, CDR1 MNHEY and CDR2 SMNVEV (reference sequence). V shed 5 bases and J shed 2 bases, with 12 bases lying between them. This CDR3 is built from 14 residues. The CDR3 nucleotides are TGTGCCAGCAGTCTCAGGGTGGGGAACTATGGCTACACCTTC. Translating it yields CASSLRVGNYGYTF.